The 7 T cell receptor beta chains below were found in one sample sequenced in a study of T cells in Graves' hyperthyroidism and ophthalmopathy. RNA transcripts provided the source from which TCR beta CDR3 regions were amplified. First-round RT-PCR of the TCR CDR3 relied on the HTBI primer set. MiXCR, applied by TCRdb to the multiplex PCR reads, yields one record per CDR3 protein. The sample lists 550,000 to 600,000 distinct CDR3 sequences, over 15% occurring once. Input material: blood. The origin of the receptors is a woman aged 18-35 years with Graves' hyperthyroidism.

This clonotype was seen only a few times. The chain combines TRBV20-1 with TRBJ1-5, with D possibly matching TRBD1 (6 bases). CDR3 length: 15 residues. Germline V lookup: CDR1 DFQATT, CDR2 SNEGSKA (reference sequence). V dropped 0 bases and J dropped 6 bases, with 15 bases sitting between them. DNA of the CDR3: TGCAGTGCTAGAGATACAGGGAGGGTGGGTCAGCCCCAGCATTTT. It yields the protein CSARDTGRVGQPQHF.

This clonotype was seen at least ten times. The chain employs TRBV24-1 and TRBJ1-1; D gene unclear. The CDR3 extends over 11 amino acids. In germline, CDR1 is KGHDR, CDR2 SFDVKD. V was shortened by 7 bases and J by 6 bases, with 8 bases between the two germline ends. The CDR3 here is CATSFGPEAFF. The CDR3 nucleotides read TGTGCCACCAGCTTCGGGCCTGAAGCTTTCTTT.

This clonotype was observed a handful of times. The genes are TRBV6-5 and TRBJ2-5; tentatively, D is TRBD1 or TRBD2 (7 bases each). This CDR3 contains 16 residues. Deletions cut 4 bases from V and 5 bases from J, with 20 bases between. Germline CDR1 is MNHEY and CDR2 is SVGAGI. CDR3 region: CASSSNDRARGETQYF. CDR3 bases: TGTGCCAGCAGTTCCAACGACAGGGCGCGGGGGGAGACCCAGTACTTC.

A few counts support this clonotype. V gene TRBV5-4 combines with J gene TRBJ2-7, with D perhaps TRBD1 (6 bases). Trimming shortened V by 0 bases and J by 1 base, and 11 bases separated the two germline ends. From germline, CDR1 is SGHNT and CDR2 YYREEE (reference sequence). The CDR3 extends over 15 amino acids. The CDR3, as DNA: TGTGCCAGCAGCTTGGAAGGGGGAAGGTCCTACGAGCAGTACTTC. The encoded protein is CASSLEGGRSYEQYF.

The chain combines TRBV6-6 with TRBJ2-1; the D gene is possibly TRBD2 (5 bases). CDR1 is MNHNY and CDR2 is SVGAGI in the germline V gene (reference sequence). Trimming removed 2 bases from V and 3 bases from J, with 17 bases in between. The CDR3 is 17 amino acids. The chain's CDR3 is CASSYRGLRARYNEQFF. For the CDR3, the DNA is TGTGCCAGCAGTTACCGGGGTCTCCGGGCCCGCTACAATGAGCAGTTCTTC.

This clonotype was detected only a few times. This chain connects TRBV5-1 to TRBJ2-1; tentative D call: TRBD2 (5 bases). Trimming stripped 0 bases from V and 4 bases from J, with 20 bases between. The CDR3 loop spans 18 amino acids. CDR1 and CDR2 from the germline V gene are SGHRS and YFSETQ. CDR3: CASSLVKGSASGYNEQFF. DNA of the CDR3: TGCGCCAGCAGCTTGGTAAAAGGGTCAGCCTCGGGGTACAATGAGCAGTTCTTC.

The chain has TRBV19 and TRBJ2-2; no reliable D call. CDR1 is LNHDA, CDR2 SQIVND, per germline (reference sequence). The CDR3 loop spans 12 amino acids. With 4 bases removed from V and 9 bases from J, the gap between germline ends came to 9 bases. The CDR3 DNA reads as TGTGCCAGTAGTACGGGTGGCTGGGAGCTGTTTTTT. Translating it yields CASSTGGWELFF.